The T cell receptor beta chain under discussion was sequenced for a study of blood T cell repertoires in COVID-19. About the study: Acute and convalescent COVID-19 samples came from the United States, Italy and Spain.

The CDR3 contains 15 residues. The germline V gene encodes CDR1 MNHEY and CDR2 SVGAGI. Trimming removed 6 bases from V and 3 bases from J; junction bases left unmatched: 7. Clones were sequenced by immunoSEQ multiplex PCR, and TCRdb holds only the in-frame ones, with some missing. The profile shows approximately 250,000 clones, 75% to 90% of them singletons. Sequencing was performed on peripheral blood. The TCR comes from a human donor in a cohort sampled during active COVID-19. V and J are TRBV6-5 and TRBJ2-7, with 11 bases lining up with TRBD2. The CDR3 here is CASSKLAGDYYEQYF. Here the CDR3 DNA reads TGTGCCAGCAGCAAACTAGCGGGAGACTACTACGAGCAGTACTTC.